This is a list of T cell receptor beta chains from one sample in a study of OX40 agonist ivuxolimab in advanced cancers. The protocol was immunoSEQ multiplex PCR, while the TCRdb copy is restricted to in-frame clones and leaves out a portion. Of 65,000 to 90,000 clones listed, over 65% were seen once; the top ten hold 2.5% to 3%. Sequenced here: CD4+ or CD8+ T cells sorted from blood, sampled in a trial of the OX40 agonist ivuxolimab. All receptors derive from an adult with an advanced solid tumor such as melanoma, head and neck, liver or kidney cancer. Both conserved end residues are part of each CDR3. A D gene is named only where the DNA matches it firmly.

TRBD2,TRBV19,TRBJ2-1,CASSSGAGRYNEQFF
NA,TRBV20-1,TRBJ1-6,CSAHHNSPLHF
TRBD1,TRBV7-9,TRBJ1-6,CASSPPGQSNSPLHF
TRBD1,TRBV7-9,TRBJ2-5,CASSRTGGQETQYF
NA,TRBV6-1,TRBJ2-2,CASRATGIGELFF
TRBD2,TRBV9,TRBJ2-7,CASSVGGTSGYEQYF
NA,TRBV2,TRBJ2-2,CASSGTGTPGGELFF
NA,TRBV19,TRBJ2-1,CASSIVVRPPYNEQFF
TRBD2,TRBV9,TRBJ2-1,CASSPASGGKSYNEQFF
NA,TRBV19,TRBJ1-5,CARRGVRTVYNQPQHF
NA,TRBV7-9,TRBJ2-1,CASSLGHGDEQFF
NA,TRBV6-5,TRBJ2-7,CASRPPGGPFEQYF
TRBD1,TRBV25-1,TRBJ1-2,CASSEWSGGSGYTF
NA,TRBV29-1,TRBJ2-7,CSVVAGGLSYEQYF
NA,TRBV28,TRBJ1-1,CASREGYTEAFF
TRBD1,TRBV5-1,TRBJ1-2,CASSLEPGTGGGGYTF
NA,TRBV28,TRBJ2-6,CASSRLGGANVLTF
TRBD1,TRBV5-8,TRBJ1-2,CASSPAGTGNYGYTF
NA,TRBV14,TRBJ1-6,CASSQDSNSPLHF
NA,TRBV6-6,TRBJ2-3,CASSPRGGGPTDTQYF
TRBD1,TRBV16,TRBJ1-5,CASSPQGGEPQHF
NA,TRBV10-3,TRBJ2-2,CAISESQSGELFF
TRBD1,TRBV5-1,TRBJ2-5,CASSFNSGQQETQYF
NA,TRBV4-3,TRBJ2-7,CASSQEGRGSYEQYF
TRBD1,TRBV6-6,TRBJ2-2,CAGRQGGGGELFF
TRBD1,TRBV11-2,TRBJ2-6,CASSSLRGLGANVLTF
NA,TRBV7-2,TRBJ1-6,CASSLGQERNNSPLHF
TRBD1,TRBV7-2,TRBJ1-1,CASSPGQATSTEAFF
NA,TRBV9,TRBJ2-1,CASSVGLIQGGRSEQFF
TRBD1,TRBV7-2,TRBJ1-6,CASSLDRGLNSPLHF
TRBD2,TRBV4-2,TRBJ2-1,CASSQGPSGGASYNEQFF
NA,TRBV28,TRBJ1-4,CASSPWRATNEKLFF
TRBD1,TRBV5-5,TRBJ2-3,CASSIRTGSLSDTQYF
NA,TRBV11-2,TRBJ1-6,CASQRDQARDNSPLHF
TRBD1,TRBV11-1,TRBJ1-4,CASSSGQGSEKLFF
NA,TRBV27,TRBJ2-3,CASSLGGRVPDTQYF
NA,TRBV4-2,TRBJ2-3,CASSQVAGDVTDTQYF
NA,TRBV6-5,TRBJ1-4,CASSDSWQGNEKLFF
NA,TRBV11-3,TRBJ2-3,CASSRGGSDTQYF
NA,TRBV5-4,TRBJ2-5,CASSLAPLGGETQYF
NA,TRBV28,TRBJ2-2,CASTFRAGRELFF
NA,TRBV7-3,TRBJ2-3,CASSFSGDTQYF
TRBD1,TRBV10-3,TRBJ2-5,CAISESTGAGETQYF
TRBD2,TRBV19,TRBJ2-1,CASSIPAGYEQFF
TRBD1,TRBV11-2,TRBJ2-7,CASSLIQGGYEQYF
NA,TRBV5-1,TRBJ2-2,CASSQRGGSPPGELFF
NA,TRBV7-2,TRBJ1-5,CASSLEGRGRNQPQHF
NA,TRBV18,TRBJ1-1,CASSPQGDSTEAFF
NA,TRBV2,TRBJ1-2,CASSKQRDYGYTF
NA,TRBV18,TRBJ1-1,CASSSGTVLRNTEAFF
TRBD1,TRBV18,TRBJ1-2,CASSRSGTEVGYTF
NA,TRBV10-2,TRBJ1-6,CASSEWASTLHF
TRBD2,TRBV2,TRBJ2-2,CASSELAGGLTGELFF
TRBD2,TRBV7-2,TRBJ2-5,CASSSPRRGGQETQYF
NA,TRBV2,TRBJ1-2,CASSEACGYTF
TRBD1,TRBV10-2,TRBJ1-5,CASSRDREYQPQHF
TRBD2,TRBV7-2,TRBJ2-4,CASSLGREKNIQYF